These 32 T cell receptor beta chains were all obtained from the same sample, sequenced in a study of blood T cells in healthy people across ages. Combining a sample-barcoded 5' primer with a J-beta primer mix, a second PCR ran for roughly 6 to 12 cycles. TCRdb processed the 5' RACE reads anew with MiXCR; each CDR3 protein has one entry. The sample lists about 590,000 distinct CDR3 sequences, approximately 30% occurring once. What was sequenced was blood. The receptors originated from an elderly woman in good health.

This clonotype was observed many times. The DNA of the CDR3 is TGCGCCAGCAGCTTGGAGGACTTTCAAAACATTCAGTACTTC. It translates to CASSLEDFQNIQYF. The chain combines TRBV5-1 with TRBJ2-4; possibly TRBD2 for D (5 bases). Germline CDR1 is SGHRS and CDR2 is YFSETQ. With 0 bases removed from V and 5 bases from J, the gap between germline ends came to 9 bases. CDR3 length: 14 residues.

This clonotype was seen at least ten times. This chain joins TRBV28 and TRBJ2-3, with 12 bases matching TRBD2. After removal of 3 bases from V and 9 bases from J, the junction contained 4 bases not matched to a gene. The length of the CDR3 is 14 residues. Germline V gene lookup returns CDR1 MDHEN and CDR2 SYDVKM. In DNA form, the CDR3 reads TGTGCCAGCAGTTTTCTAGCGGGGGGGGGCACGCAGTATTTT. It specifies CASSFLAGGGTQYF.

This clonotype has ten or more counts. The CDR3 sequence is CASGRGPRGDTDTQYF. DNA for the CDR3: TGTGCCAGTGGTCGTGGCCCCAGGGGCGACACAGATACGCAGTATTTT. This rearrangement joins TRBV19 to TRBJ2-3; a possible D gene is TRBD1 (6 bases). Germline V gene lookup returns CDR1 LNHDA and CDR2 SQIVND (reference sequence). The CDR3 sequence is 16 residues long. V dropped 8 bases and J dropped 2 bases, with 20 bases sitting between them.

This clonotype has at least ten counts. Here the CDR3 reads CASSYPRGGGGLPGTDTQYF. CDR3 DNA sequence: TGTGCCAGCAGTTACCCCCGTGGGGGCGGGGGCCTTCCGGGCACAGATACGCAGTATTTT. The rearrangement uses TRBV6-5 and TRBJ2-3; possibly TRBD2 for D (7 bases). CDR1 is MNHEY, CDR2 SVGAGI, per germline. V lost 2 bases to trimming and J lost 1 base, with 25 bases between them. The CDR3 contains 20 residues.

This clonotype was seen more than once but under ten times. This chain connects TRBV13 to TRBJ1-4, with a tentative D call TRBD1 (5 bases). With 5 bases removed from V and 3 bases from J, the gap between germline ends came to 10 bases. The CDR3 is 14 residues long. Germline lookup yields CDR1 PRHDT and CDR2 FYEKMQ (reference sequence). DNA of the CDR3: TGTGCCAGCAGCGGGGGACGGCCTAATGAAAAACTGTTTTTT. It encodes CASSGGRPNEKLFF. Supplemented by reference TRBV13 and TRBJ1-4, the full variable domain reads AAGVIQSPRHLIKEKRETATLKCYPIPRHDTVYWYQQGPGQDPQFLISFYEKMQSDKGSIPDRFSAQQFSDYHSELNMSSLELGDSALYFCASSGGRPNEKLFFGSGTQLSVL.

Remarks on this clonotype: Since no conserved phenylalanine or tryptophan closes the CDR3, a read error is the likely cause. The chain is built from TRBV28 and TRBJ1-2; the match to TRBD1 covers 7 bases. The V segment lost 3 bases and the J segment 5 bases; nucleotides outside the gene matches: 9. In germline, CDR1 is MDHEN, CDR2 SYDVKM. The CDR3 is 15 residues long. The CDR3 region is CASSLTGTSWYGYTC. The CDR3 nucleotides read TGTGCCAGCAGTTTGACAGGGACATCATGGTATGGCTACACCTGC.

This clonotype occurred many times. This may be a read error: a much more frequent sequence differs by one nucleotide. The DNA of the CDR3 is TGTGCCAGCAGCTCACGACTTATGACAGGGGGAGTTGGGGATGAAGCTTTCTTT. Translating gives CASSSRLMTGGVGDEAFF. The chain uses TRBV7-2 and TRBJ1-1, with TRBD1 matching over 9 bases. CDR1 is SGHTA, CDR2 FQGNSA, per germline. After removal of 4 bases from V and 7 bases from J, the junction contained 19 bases not matched to a gene. The CDR3 has 18 amino acids.

V gene TRBV5-1 combines with J gene TRBJ1-4; 7 nucleotides match TRBD1. The CDR3 runs 14 residues. The V gene end was trimmed by 4 bases and the J gene end by 7 bases; junction bases not matched to a gene: 7. Germline V gives CDR1 SGHRS, CDR2 YFSETQ. The CDR3 loop reads CASSQTRGSEKLFF. The CDR3 DNA is TGCGCCAGCAGCCAAACCAGGGGGAGTGAAAAACTGTTTTTT.

This clonotype was seen repeatedly, ten times or more. This chain joins TRBV4-3 and TRBJ1-4; D perhaps matches TRBD1 (5 bases). The germline gives CDR1 LGHNA, CDR2 YSLEER. Trimming took 1 base from V and 6 from J, leaving 15 bases between them. This CDR3 has 16 residues. The CDR3 region has the DNA TGCGCCAGCAGCCAAGCAACGGGGCGAGGAGATGAAAAACTGTTTTTT. Its protein is CASSQATGRGDEKLFF.

This clonotype was found a few times. V and J are TRBV2 and TRBJ1-2; a possible D gene is TRBD1 (5 bases). Germline V gives CDR1 SNHLY, CDR2 FYNNEI. V lost 6 bases to trimming and J lost 9 bases, with 14 bases between them. This CDR3 spans 12 amino acids. The CDR3 region is CASSEYGASYTF. As DNA, the CDR3 is TGTGCCAGCAGCGAGTATGGGGCGAGCTACACCTTC.

This clonotype was detected many times. This chain links TRBV28 with TRBJ2-3; D is ambiguous. V was pared by 6 bases and J by 1 base, with 8 bases between. Per the germline V gene, CDR1 is MDHEN and CDR2 is SYDVKM. The CDR3 length is 13 residues. The CDR3 bases are TGTGCCAGCAGCTCGGCCGGCACAGATACGCAGTATTTT. Its protein product is CASSSAGTDTQYF. The full variable domain, rest sourced from reference TRBV28 and TRBJ2-3, is DVKVTQSSRYLVKRTGEKVFLECVQDMDHENMFWYRQDPGLGLRLIYFSYDVKMKEKGDIPEGYSVSREKKERFSLILESASTNQTSMYLCASSSAGTDTQYFGPGTRLTVL.

The sample holds one count of this clonotype. With a much larger clone just one base away, this may be a read error. The chain has TRBV7-2 and TRBJ1-5, with D possibly TRBD1 on 5 matching bases. The CDR3 has 15 amino acids. Germline CDR1 reads SGHTA; CDR2 reads FQGNSA. Between the trimmed V and J ends, which lost 5 bases and 0 bases, there was a span of 11 bases. The CDR3 reads CASSADQGSNQPQHF. The CDR3 DNA reads TGTGCCAGCAGCGCCGACCAGGGTAGCAATCAGCCCCAGCATTTT.

The chain employs TRBV5-1 and TRBJ1-1; D not resolved. Germline-derived CDR1 and CDR2 are SGHRS and YFSETQ. The V end was cut by 0 bases, the J end by 3 bases, with 15 bases between. CDR3 length: 16 residues. This chain's CDR3 is CASSLGSRTDYTEAFF. For the CDR3, the DNA is TGCGCCAGCAGCTTGGGGTCTCGGACGGACTACACTGAAGCTTTCTTT.

This clonotype was found many times. V is TRBV20-1 and J is TRBJ2-5; a possible D gene is TRBD2 (6 bases). V lost 6 bases and J lost 4, with 15 bases in between. The CDR3 sequence is 13 residues long. CDR1 and CDR2 (germline): DFQATT, SNEGSKA (reference sequence). The CDR3 DNA sequence: TGCAGTGCGGGTAGCGGTTTACGAGAGACCCAGTACTTC. Protein product: CSAGSGLRETQYF.

This clonotype was observed at least ten times. Germline is not matched at one junction end, which may reflect a read error. This chain joins TRBV11-2 and TRBJ2-1; D not resolved. Germline CDR1 and CDR2: SGHAT and FQNNGV. This CDR3 comprises 14 residues. CDR3 nucleotides: TGCGCCAGCTCTCTCGGCCAGTCCTACAATGAGCAGTTCTTC. It specifies CASSLGQSYNEQFF. Together with reference TRBV11-2 and TRBJ2-1, the CDR3 gives the full variable domain: EAGVAQSPRYKIIEKRQSVAFWCNPISGHATLYWYQQILGQGPKLLIQFQNNGVVDDSQLPKDRFSAERLKGVDSTLKIQPAKLEDSAVYLCASSLGQSYNEQFFGPGTRLTVL.

V usage is TRBV12-5 and J usage is TRBJ2-1; D might be TRBD1 (6 bases). Germline loops: CDR1 LGHNT, CDR2 FRNRAP. The CDR3 sequence is 16 residues long. Trimming cost V 6 bases and J 2 bases, with 17 bases left between them. The CDR3 sequence: CASGPEGQGTYNEQFF. In DNA, the CDR3 is TGTGCTAGTGGCCCCGAAGGGCAGGGGACCTACAATGAGCAGTTCTTC.

The V and J genes are TRBV28 and TRBJ1-5; D is unresolved. Germline V gives CDR1 MDHEN, CDR2 SYDVKM. Trimming took off 6 bases at V and 10 bases at J, with 13 bases between the two ends. The CDR3 sequence is 12 residues long. CDR3 sequence reads: CASRPYGPPQHF. DNA for the CDR3: TGTGCCAGCAGGCCTTACGGTCCCCCCCAGCATTTT.

This clonotype was detected many times. The chain employs TRBV10-3 and TRBJ2-3; 16 bases fit TRBD2. The CDR3 is 16 amino acids. CDR1 is ENHRY, CDR2 SYGVKD, per germline. V lost 7 bases and J lost 3; bases outside the gene matches: 4. Written as DNA, the CDR3 is TGTGCCATCAACCAGGGACTAGCGGGGGGGACAGATACGCAGTATTTT. It translates to CAINQGLAGGTDTQYF.

In this sample, this clonotype turned up many times. The V call is TRBV20-1, the J call TRBJ1-5; D gene uncertain. There are 13 residues in the CDR3. Trimming removed 2 bases at V and 4 bases at J, with 9 bases between. Germline CDR1 DFQATT, CDR2 SNEGSKA (reference sequence). Here the CDR3 reads CSARTVYNQPQHF. The CDR3 nucleotides read TGCAGTGCTAGAACGGTCTATAATCAGCCCCAGCATTTT.

The rearrangement links TRBV7-2 to TRBJ2-5, with TRBD1 matching over 9 bases. Losses at the gene ends were 0 bases for V and 5 bases for J; bases not matched to a gene: 7. Looked up from germline, CDR1 is SGHTA and CDR2 is FQGNSA. The CDR3 sequence is 16 residues long. The CDR3 is CASSLAPNRGQETQYF. CDR3 sequence (DNA): TGTGCCAGCAGCTTAGCGCCTAACAGGGGGCAGGAGACCCAGTACTTC.

This clonotype was recorded many times. J is TRBJ2-7 and V is TRBV20-1; TRBD2 matches at 12 bases. The junction had 7 bases not matched to a gene; V was cut back by 2 bases and J by 2 bases. CDR3 length: 16 residues. Per germline, CDR1 DFQATT and CDR2 SNEGSKA (reference sequence). The CDR3 region has the DNA TGCAGTGCTAGATTTAGACTAGCGGGGGTGACCTACGAGCAGTACTTC. Translated: CSARFRLAGVTYEQYF.

The gene calls are TRBV19 and TRBJ1-1; D is undetermined. The CDR3 is 12 residues long. Trimming removed 5 bases from V and 4 bases from J, with 8 bases in between. Germline-derived CDR1 and CDR2 are LNHDA and SQIVND (reference sequence). In DNA form, the CDR3 reads TGTGCCAGTAGTCCCCGCAGCACTGAAGCTTTCTTT. It codes for CASSPRSTEAFF.

This clonotype was recorded a few times. The chain joins TRBV6-6 to TRBJ1-1, with 8 nucleotides matching TRBD1. Trimming removed 7 bases from V and 3 bases from J; junction bases left unmatched: 4. The CDR3 runs 13 residues. Germline lookup yields CDR1 MNHNY and CDR2 SVGAGI (reference sequence). For the CDR3, the DNA is TGTGCCAGCATGCGACAGGGGTACACTGAAGCTTTCTTT. It encodes CASMRQGYTEAFF.

Comments on this clonotype: The junction does not match germline at one end; this may be a read error. The chain has TRBV19 and TRBJ2-7, with D unclear. Germline values: CDR1 LNHDA, CDR2 SQIVND (reference sequence). CDR3 size: 13 residues. This CDR3 is CARSIAHRTEQYF. The DNA for the CDR3 is TGTGCCAGGAGTATAGCCCACAGAACTGAGCAGTACTTC. Together with reference TRBV19 and TRBJ2-7, the CDR3 gives the full variable domain: DGGITQSPKYLFRKEGQNVTLSCEQNLNHDAMYWYRQDPGQGLRLIYYSQIVNDFQKGDIAEGYSVSREKKESFPLTVTSAQKNPTAFYLCARSIAHRTEQYFGPGTRLTVT.

This clonotype was counted many times. The CDR3 DNA follows: TGCAGTGCTAGAGAGCACAGGGGCGCGCCAAGTGGCTACACCTTC. The encoded protein is CSAREHRGAPSGYTF. The chain links TRBV20-1 to TRBJ1-2; TRBD1 matches 7 bases. Trimming took 0 bases from V and 7 from J; bases not matched to a gene: 11. This CDR3 region has 15 residues. From germline, CDR1 is DFQATT and CDR2 SNEGSKA (reference sequence).

This clonotype turned up a few times. This chain links TRBV20-1 with TRBJ2-7; D perhaps matches TRBD2 (5 bases). Germline V lookup: CDR1 DFQATT, CDR2 SNEGSKA (reference sequence). CDR3 length: 11 amino acids. With 3 bases removed from V and 5 bases from J, the gap between germline ends came to 8 bases. The CDR3 protein is CSASRRDEQYF. The CDR3, as DNA: TGCAGTGCTAGTAGGCGGGACGAGCAGTACTTC.

The genes are TRBV5-1 and TRBJ2-1, with 11 bases aligning to TRBD2. Germline V gene lookup returns CDR1 SGHRS and CDR2 YFSETQ. Trimming removed 7 bases from V and 8 bases from J; junction bases left unmatched: 8. The CDR3 loop spans 14 amino acids. This chain's CDR3 is CASCPLAGGYEQFF. As DNA, the CDR3 is TGCGCCAGCTGCCCATTAGCGGGGGGGTATGAGCAGTTCTTC.

This clonotype was recorded many times. The rearrangement joins TRBV6-1 to TRBJ2-4; TRBD1 matches at 10 bases. The length of the CDR3 is 15 residues. The V gene end was trimmed by 10 bases and the J gene end by 0 bases; junction bases not matched to a gene: 6. Per the germline V gene, CDR1 is MNHNS and CDR2 is SASEGT. The CDR3 loop reads CATGDRGLAKNIQYF. CDR3 DNA sequence: TGTGCCACCGGGGACAGGGGTCTAGCCAAAAACATTCAGTACTTC.

J is TRBJ2-6 and V is TRBV6-1; D remains ambiguous. Germline V lookup: CDR1 MNHNS, CDR2 SASEGT. V was pared by 2 bases and J by 0 bases, with 11 bases between. The CDR3 contains 17 residues. CDR3 sequence (DNA): TGTGCCAGCAGTGAATTCGGCGGCAGCTCTGGGGCCAACGTCCTGACTTTC. Translation: CASSEFGGSSGANVLTF.

This clonotype was counted ten times or more. This rearrangement joins TRBV5-1 to TRBJ1-1, with 8 positions matching TRBD1. Germline V gene sequence: CDR1 SGHRS, CDR2 YFSETQ. The trim removed 4 bases at V and 2 bases at J, leaving 13 bases unmatched. CDR3 length: 17 residues. This CDR3 is CASSASSGTGFNTEAFF. The CDR3 DNA reads TGCGCCAGCAGCGCGAGTTCCGGGACAGGCTTTAACACTGAAGCTTTCTTT.

Details on this clonotype: With a much larger clone just one base away, this may be a read error. The V call is TRBV20-1, the J call TRBJ2-3; D is undetermined. The ends were cut back, 2 bases at V and 4 bases at J, with 10 bases in the middle. Germline loops: CDR1 DFQATT, CDR2 SNEGSKA (reference sequence). This CDR3 comprises 13 residues. In nucleotides, the CDR3 is TGCAGTGCTAGAAAGCCGGACGCAGATACGCAGTATTTT. It translates to CSARKPDADTQYF.

This clonotype occurred a few times. The J gene is TRBJ2-4, the V gene TRBV7-9; 9 bases are a match to TRBD1. The DNA end lines up better with TRBJ2-5; the J call may be wrong. There are 19 residues in the CDR3. CDR1 SEHNR and CDR2 FQNEAQ come from the germline V gene (reference sequence). CDR3 sequence: CASSPATGTGNRLGETQYF. DNA for the CDR3: TGTGCCAGCAGCCCCGCCACCGGGACAGGGAATCGTCTTGGGGAGACCCAGTACTTC.